The rows below give T cell receptor beta chains drawn from one sample of a study of blood T cell repertoires in COVID-19. Sequencing was performed with immunoSEQ multiplex PCR; in TCRdb, only in-frame clones are kept and a portion is missing. The sample carries under 300,000 clones, 86% recorded once. Sequenced sample: peripheral blood. The receptors derive from a woman in her twenties or thirties with COVID-19, enrolled during active disease. Each CDR3 is given with its conserved first and last residue. The D gene is left open where the match is weak. Clone size appears in some rows only: once, few, many, or a class for an expanded clone.

TRBD1,TRBV19,NA,TRBJ2-5,TGTGCCAGTAGTTGGGGACAGGGGAGCCGCGAGACCCAGTACTTC,CASSWGQGSRETQYF
NA,TRBV7-9,NA,TRBJ1-5,TGTGCCAGCAGCAGCATCAATCAGCCCCAGCATTTT,CASSSINQPQHF
NA,TRBV4-2,NA,TRBJ2-3,TGTGCCAGCAGCCAACGGGGGGCAGGCACAGATACGCAGTATTTT,CASSQRGAGTDTQYF
NA,TRBV11-1,NA,TRBJ2-3,TGTGCCAGCAGCCCAGGGGTCCAAACAGATACGCAGTATTTT,CASSPGVQTDTQYF
TRBD1,TRBV6-5,NA,TRBJ1-5,TGTGCCAGCAGGAAGACAGGGGGGAATCAGCCCCAGCATTTT,CASRKTGGNQPQHF
NA,TRBV7-9,NA,TRBJ2-1,TGTGCCAGCAGCTTATTGGGCCATGAGCAGTTCTTC,CASSLLGHEQFF
NA,TRBV27,NA,TRBJ1-1,TGTGCCAGCAGAGCCGGGGGGCTGACTGAAGCTTTCTTT,CASRAGGLTEAFF
NA,TRBV6-5,once,TRBJ1-4,TGTGCCAGTACTAACAATCCCCCCGGAAAACTGTTTTTT,CASTNNPPGKLFF
TRBD1,TRBV7-9,NA,TRBJ1-2,TGTGCCAGCAGCCCAGGATGGGGACAGAGTTATTATGGCTACACCTTC,CASSPGWGQSYYGYTF
NA,TRBV29-1,NA,TRBJ2-4,TGCAGCGTTATCAGGGGTGGAGCTGCCAAAAACATTCAGTACTTC,CSVIRGGAAKNIQYF
NA,TRBV5-6,NA,TRBJ1-1,TGTGCCAGCAGCTTTTTTGTGTCCTACAGGGAAGCTTTCTTT,CASSFFVSYREAFF
TRBD2,TRBV2,NA,TRBJ2-7,TGTGCCAGCTCTGGACTAGCCCACTACGAGCAGTACTTC,CASSGLAHYEQYF
TRBD1,TRBV18,NA,TRBJ2-7,TGTGCCAGCTCTCCTCCGGGACAGACCTACGAGCAGTACTTC,CASSPPGQTYEQYF
TRBD2,TRBV7-2,NA,TRBJ2-7,TGTGCCAGCAGCTTAGGCGGGGGGCTCGGGGAGCAGTACTTC,CASSLGGGLGEQYF
NA,TRBV6-1,NA,TRBJ1-2,TGTGCCAGCAGTGAAAGTAACAGATACTATGGCTACACCTTC,CASSESNRYYGYTF
NA,TRBV6-1,NA,TRBJ1-3,TGTGCCAGCAGTGACGGGATCGGGGGAAACACCATATATTTT,CASSDGIGGNTIYF
TRBD1,TRBV6-5,many,TRBJ1-5,TGTGCCAGCAGTTGTGACAGGGGGCCCGATCAGCCCCAGCATTTT,CASSCDRGPDQPQHF
TRBD2,TRBV7-8,NA,TRBJ2-3,TGTGCCAGCAGCTTTTTCCTAGCGGGGGACACAGATACGCAGTATTTT,CASSFFLAGDTDTQYF
NA,TRBV4-1,NA,TRBJ1-2,TGCGCCAGCAGCCAAGTCGGGGGGCTGGACTATGGCTACACCTTC,CASSQVGGLDYGYTF
TRBD2,TRBV6-2/TRBV6-3,few,TRBJ2-2,TGTGCCAGCAGTTACCTGCCGCGTGCGGGGGTCGGCGGGGAGCTGTTTTTT,CASSYLPRAGVGGELFF
TRBD1,TRBV9,NA,TRBJ2-1,TGTGCCAGCGGGGGGACAGGGTTTGTTGGTGAGCAGTTCTTC,CASGGTGFVGEQFF
NA,TRBV6-4,NA,TRBJ2-3,TGTGCCAGCAGTGACAACCTAGCCGCAGATACGCAGTATTTT,CASSDNLAADTQYF
TRBD1,TRBV5-1,NA,TRBJ2-2,TGCGCCAGCAGCTTGGAGGGGGCGTCCGGGGAGCTGTTTTTT,CASSLEGASGELFF
NA,TRBV14,NA,TRBJ2-5,TGTGCCAGCAGCCGCCCAGGGGTCGAGACCCAGTACTTC,CASSRPGVETQYF
TRBD2,TRBV19,NA,TRBJ2-3,TGTGCCAGTAGTATCAAGCGACTAGCGGGGGGAATGGAAGATACGCAGTATTTT,CASSIKRLAGGMEDTQYF
TRBD1,TRBV19,NA,TRBJ1-2,TGTGCCAGTACCCTCCAAGGCAGGGGGCTTTATGGCTACACCTTC,CASTLQGRGLYGYTF
NA,TRBV19,NA,TRBJ1-3,TGTGCCACCGAGGCAACAGGATCCTCTGGAAACACCATATATTTT,CATEATGSSGNTIYF
TRBD1,TRBV11-2,NA,TRBJ2-5,TGTGCCAGCAGCTCAGACAGGGGAGAGACCCAGTACTTC,CASSSDRGETQYF
NA,TRBV19,once,TRBJ1-1,TGTGCCAGTAGTTTCGGGGGGAGGAACACTGAAGCTTTCTTT,CASSFGGRNTEAFF
NA,TRBV27,NA,TRBJ2-5,TGTGCCAGCAGTTCCCCCCGACAGAGGAAGACCCAGTACTTC,CASSSPRQRKTQYF
NA,TRBV11-2,once,TRBJ1-1,TGTGCCAGCAGCTCCGCAGGGGTAACTGAAGCTTTCTTT,CASSSAGVTEAFF
NA,TRBV5-1,once,TRBJ2-2,TGCGCCAGCACCCAGTATGAAACCGGGGAGCTGTTTTTT,CASTQYETGELFF
NA,TRBV2,NA,TRBJ1-3,TGTGCCAGCGGGAGAGCAGGGGTAACTGGAAACACCATATATTTT,CASGRAGVTGNTIYF
NA,TRBV3-1/TRBV3-2,NA,TRBJ2-2,TGTGCCAGCAGCCAAGAGTGGACACGGGGGACCGGGGAGCTGTTTTTT,CASSQEWTRGTGELFF
TRBD2,TRBV9,NA,TRBJ2-1,TGTGCCAAGGGACTAGCGGGGAATTGCGCAGCTCCACACTATGAGCAGTTCTTC,CAKGLAGNCAAPHYEQFF
TRBD2,TRBV3-1/TRBV3-2,NA,TRBJ2-5,TGTGCCAGCAGCCAAGAACTAGCGGGAGGGTGGGAGACCCAGTACTTC,CASSQELAGGWETQYF
NA,TRBV2,NA,TRBJ2-7,TGTGCCAGCGCAGGGAAGAGCTCCTACGAGCAGTACTTC,CASAGKSSYEQYF
TRBD1,TRBV6-5,NA,TRBJ1-2,TGTGCCAGCAGTTGGACAGGCTATGGCTACACCTTC,CASSWTGYGYTF
TRBD1,TRBV20-1,NA,TRBJ2-1,TGCAGTGCTAGTAACAGGGGCGATGAGCAGTTCTTC,CSASNRGDEQFF
NA,TRBV11-2,NA,TRBJ2-5,TGTGCCAGCAGCCCGCTGGGCGCGGGGGCTCAAGAGACCCAGTACTTC,CASSPLGAGAQETQYF
TRBD2,TRBV6-5,NA,TRBJ2-1,TGTGCCAGCAGTTACTCGATCGGGGGGGCCTACAATGAGCAGTTCTTC,CASSYSIGGAYNEQFF
NA,TRBV3-1/TRBV3-2,few,TRBJ1-1,TGTGCCAGCAGCCCAGGCGCTAAGACTGAAGCTTTCTTT,CASSPGAKTEAFF
NA,TRBV28,NA,TRBJ1-2,TGTGCCAGCAGCCTACCGGGGGGGGGTACCCAGGCCTATGGCTACACCTTC,CASSLPGGGTQAYGYTF
TRBD1,TRBV19,NA,TRBJ1-5,TGTGCCAGTAGAGGGACAGACAGGAGGATACAACACAATCAGCCCCAGCATTTT,CASRGTDRRIQHNQPQHF
NA,TRBV4-2,NA,TRBJ2-2,TGTGCCAGCAGCCATGGGACAAGCTCCAGGGAGCTGTTTTTT,CASSHGTSSRELFF
NA,TRBV6-1,NA,TRBJ1-6,TGTGCCAGCAGTGAGACCGACAGGCCCAATTCACCCCTCCACTTT,CASSETDRPNSPLHF
NA,TRBV3-1/TRBV3-2,NA,TRBJ2-3,TGTGCCAGCAGTCTCGGGGTGACAGATACGCAGTATTTT,CASSLGVTDTQYF
TRBD1,TRBV19,NA,TRBJ1-5,TGTGCCAGTAGTATCCGGGACAGGGGGCATCAGCCCCAGCATTTT,CASSIRDRGHQPQHF
TRBD1,TRBV18,NA,TRBJ1-5,TGTGCCAGCTCACCACCGGGGGACAGGGAAAATCAGCCCCAGCATTTT,CASSPPGDRENQPQHF
NA,TRBV27,NA,TRBJ2-7,TGTGCCAGCAGTCCTCTAGTTTATGCGTTGAGTGAGCAGTACTTC,CASSPLVYALSEQYF
TRBD1,TRBV28,NA,TRBJ1-3,TGTGCCAGCAGGACAGGGGTGAGAAACACCATATATTTT,CASRTGVRNTIYF
TRBD2,TRBV29-1,NA,TRBJ2-5,TGCAGCGGCGGACTAGCAAGAGAGACCCAGTACTTC,CSGGLARETQYF
TRBD1,TRBV12-3/TRBV12-4,once,TRBJ2-2,TGTGCCAGCAAACGCAGGGGGAGAGAGGAGCTGTTTTTT,CASKRRGREELFF
NA,TRBV29-1,NA,TRBJ1-3,TGCAGCGTTGCAGGTTCTGGAAACACCATATATTTT,CSVAGSGNTIYF
NA,TRBV19,once,TRBJ1-1,TGTGCCAGTACCCCGTGGGGCCGCCTAGGGACTGAAGCTTTCTTT,CASTPWGRLGTEAFF